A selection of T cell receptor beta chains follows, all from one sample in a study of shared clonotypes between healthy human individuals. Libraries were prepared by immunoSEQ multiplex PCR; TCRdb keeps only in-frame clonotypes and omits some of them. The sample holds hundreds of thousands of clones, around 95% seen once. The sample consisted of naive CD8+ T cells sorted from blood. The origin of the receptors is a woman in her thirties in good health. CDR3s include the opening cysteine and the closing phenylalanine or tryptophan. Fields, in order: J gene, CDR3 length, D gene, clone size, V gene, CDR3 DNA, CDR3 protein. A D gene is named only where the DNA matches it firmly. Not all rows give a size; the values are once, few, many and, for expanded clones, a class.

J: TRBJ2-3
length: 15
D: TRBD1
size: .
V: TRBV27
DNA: TGTGCCAGCAGTTTATCATACCTCGGACAGGCGACGCAGTATTTT
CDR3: CASSLSYLGQATQYF

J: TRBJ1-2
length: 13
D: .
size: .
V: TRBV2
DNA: TGTGCCAGCAGTGGAGCGGCAGGCTATGGCTACACCTTC
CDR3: CASSGAAGYGYTF

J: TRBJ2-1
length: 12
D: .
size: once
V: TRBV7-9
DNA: TGTGCCAGCAGCCACGGGGGTGTCCTCTGGCTCTTC
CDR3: CASSHGGVLWLF

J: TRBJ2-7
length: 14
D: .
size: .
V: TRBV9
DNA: TGTGCCAGCAGCGCCGGGCAGGGGGGTTACGAGCAGTACTTC
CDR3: CASSAGQGGYEQYF

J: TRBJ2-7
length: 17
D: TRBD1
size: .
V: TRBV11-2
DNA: TGTGCCAGCAGCTTAGCAAGGACAGGGGGCGAATTTTACGAGCAGTACTTC
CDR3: CASSLARTGGEFYEQYF

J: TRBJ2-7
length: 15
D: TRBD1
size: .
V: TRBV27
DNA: TGTGCCAGCAGACTACTTACCGGGACAGCCTACGAGCAGTACTTC
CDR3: CASRLLTGTAYEQYF

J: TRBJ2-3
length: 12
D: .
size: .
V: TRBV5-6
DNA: TGTGCCAGCAGCTTCTTAATAGATACGCAGTATTTT
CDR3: CASSFLIDTQYF

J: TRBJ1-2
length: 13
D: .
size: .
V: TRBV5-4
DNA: TGTGCCAGCTTACCAGGAAAGACCTATGGCTACACCTTC
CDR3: CASLPGKTYGYTF

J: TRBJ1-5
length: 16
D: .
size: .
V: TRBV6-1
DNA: TGTGCCAGCAGTGGCCCCCGGAGAGGTAGCAATCAGCCCCAGCATTTT
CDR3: CASSGPRRGSNQPQHF

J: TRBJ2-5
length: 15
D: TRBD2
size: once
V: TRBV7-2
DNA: TGTGCCAGCAGCTCAAGCGGGAGGGCGGGAGAGACCCAGTACTTC
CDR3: CASSSSGRAGETQYF

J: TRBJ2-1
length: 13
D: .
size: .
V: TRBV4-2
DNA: TGTGCCAGCAGCCAAGACCCCGTGTATGAGCAGTTCTTC
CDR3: CASSQDPVYEQFF

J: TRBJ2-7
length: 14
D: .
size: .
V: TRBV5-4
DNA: TGTGCCAGCAGCCGGAGCGAGAGCTCCTACGAGCAGTACTTC
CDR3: CASSRSESSYEQYF

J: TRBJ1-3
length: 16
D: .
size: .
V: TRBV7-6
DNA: TGTGCCAGCAGCTTAGTTGCGGGGAGCTCTGGAAACACCATATATTTT
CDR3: CASSLVAGSSGNTIYF

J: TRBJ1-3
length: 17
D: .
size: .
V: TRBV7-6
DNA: TGTGCCAGCAGCCCTCCTGGGATTGAATCTGCTGGAAACACCATATATTTT
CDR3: CASSPPGIESAGNTIYF

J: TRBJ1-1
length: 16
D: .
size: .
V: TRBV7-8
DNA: TGTGCCAGCAGCTCCAAAGCGCGGGTAGTAAACACTGAAGCTTTCTTT
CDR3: CASSSKARVVNTEAFF

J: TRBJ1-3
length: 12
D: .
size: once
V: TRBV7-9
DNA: TGTGCCAGCAGCTTAGTAGGAAACACCATATATTTT
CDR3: CASSLVGNTIYF

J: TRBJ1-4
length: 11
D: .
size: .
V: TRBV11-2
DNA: TGTGCCAGCAGTTACGCGAAGGAACTGTTTTTT
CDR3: CASSYAKELFF

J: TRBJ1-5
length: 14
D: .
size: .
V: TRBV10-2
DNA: TGCGCCAGCATCCGACAGGTCCTCAATCAGCCCCAGCATTTT
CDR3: CASIRQVLNQPQHF

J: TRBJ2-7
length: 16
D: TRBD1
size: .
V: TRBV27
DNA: TGTGCCAGCAGTGACCCGGGGACAGGGAGCTCCTACGAGCAGTACTTC
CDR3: CASSDPGTGSSYEQYF

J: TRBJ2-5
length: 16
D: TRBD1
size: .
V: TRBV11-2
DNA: TGTGCCAGCATCCCCCTCCCGGGACAGGAACAAGAGACCCAGTACTTC
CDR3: CASIPLPGQEQETQYF

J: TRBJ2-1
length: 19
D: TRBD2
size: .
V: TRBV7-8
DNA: TGTGCCAGCAGCTTCTTGGGGGGGACGAGGGCCCCCGCCTACAATGAGCAGTTCTTC
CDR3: CASSFLGGTRAPAYNEQFF

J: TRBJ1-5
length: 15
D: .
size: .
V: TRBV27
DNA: TGTGCCAGCAGGGTGGACGGATGGGGCAATCAGCCCCAGCATTTT
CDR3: CASRVDGWGNQPQHF

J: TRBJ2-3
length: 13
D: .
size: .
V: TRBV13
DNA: TGTGCCAGCAGCTTCGGCAGCACAGATACGCAGTATTTT
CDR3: CASSFGSTDTQYF

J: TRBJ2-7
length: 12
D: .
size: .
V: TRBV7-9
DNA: TGTGCCAGCAGCGCGATAGGGTACGAGCAGTACTTC
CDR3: CASSAIGYEQYF

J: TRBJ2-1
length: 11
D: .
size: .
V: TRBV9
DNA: TGTGCCAGCAGCGTAGATGGTGAGCAGTTCTTC
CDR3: CASSVDGEQFF

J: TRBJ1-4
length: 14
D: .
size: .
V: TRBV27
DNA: TGTGCCAGCAGTTTATGGGGGCCGGGTGAAAAACTGTTTTTT
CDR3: CASSLWGPGEKLFF

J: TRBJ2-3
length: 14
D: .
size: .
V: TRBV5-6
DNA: TGTGCCAGCAGCTTGAGTAGCGTCCCAGATACGCAGTATTTT
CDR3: CASSLSSVPDTQYF

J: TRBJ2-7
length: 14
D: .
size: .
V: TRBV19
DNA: TGTGCCAGTAGTCCGGGACTTTTCCCCTACGAGCAGTACTTC
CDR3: CASSPGLFPYEQYF

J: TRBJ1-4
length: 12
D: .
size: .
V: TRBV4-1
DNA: TGCGCCAGCAGCCATCCAGGGTTTCAACTGTTTTTT
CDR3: CASSHPGFQLFF

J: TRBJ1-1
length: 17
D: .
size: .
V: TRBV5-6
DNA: TGTGCCAGCAGCTTGGGGGCGGCAGGGGTTAAGAACACTGAAGCTTTCTTT
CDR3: CASSLGAAGVKNTEAFF

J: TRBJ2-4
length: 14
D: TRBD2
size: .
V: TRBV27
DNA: TGTGCCAGCAGTTTAAGCGGGAGCGGAAACATTCAGTACTTC
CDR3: CASSLSGSGNIQYF

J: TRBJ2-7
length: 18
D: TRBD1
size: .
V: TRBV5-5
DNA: TGTGCCAGCAGCTTGGTCGACCAGACAGGGGATGTTACCTACGAGCAGTACTTC
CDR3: CASSLVDQTGDVTYEQYF

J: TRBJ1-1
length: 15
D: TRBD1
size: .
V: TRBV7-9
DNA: TGTGCCAGCAGCTTGGGACAGGGGACGAACACTGAAGCTTTCTTT
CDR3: CASSLGQGTNTEAFF

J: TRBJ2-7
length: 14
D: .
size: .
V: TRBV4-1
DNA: TGCGCCAGCAGCCAAGATCCCCTATTTTACGAGCAGTACTTC
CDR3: CASSQDPLFYEQYF

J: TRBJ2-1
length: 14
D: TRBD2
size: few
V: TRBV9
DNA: TGTGCCAGCAGCGGTAGCGGGAGTAGCGGTGAGCAGTTCTTC
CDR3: CASSGSGSSGEQFF

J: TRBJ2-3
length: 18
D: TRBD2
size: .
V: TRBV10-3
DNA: TGTGCCATCAGTGAGGAGGAGGAGACGGGGACTAGTTCAGATACGCAGTATTTT
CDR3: CAISEEEETGTSSDTQYF

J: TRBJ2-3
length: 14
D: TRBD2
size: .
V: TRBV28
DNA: TGTGCCAGCAGTTCCGGGACTAGCTTGGATACGCAGTATTTT
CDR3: CASSSGTSLDTQYF

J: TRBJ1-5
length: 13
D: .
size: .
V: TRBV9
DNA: TGTGCCAGCAGCTTACGTCTCAATCAGCCCCAGCATTTT
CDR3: CASSLRLNQPQHF

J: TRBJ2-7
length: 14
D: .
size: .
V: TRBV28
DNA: TGTGCCAGCAGTTTACGAGGGGGGCTTTACGAGCAGTACTTC
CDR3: CASSLRGGLYEQYF

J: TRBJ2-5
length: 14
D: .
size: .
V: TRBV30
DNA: TGTGCCTGGAGTCGCGAGGCGTACCAAGAGACCCAGTACTTC
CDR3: CAWSREAYQETQYF

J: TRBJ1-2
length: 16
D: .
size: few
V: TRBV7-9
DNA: TGTGCCAGCAGCTTCACCGGGGTACTGGAACTTGATGGCTACACCTTC
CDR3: CASSFTGVLELDGYTF

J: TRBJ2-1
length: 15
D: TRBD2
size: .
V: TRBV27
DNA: TGTGCCAGCAGTTCCGCGGGGGGCCCCTACAATGAGCAGTTCTTC
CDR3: CASSSAGGPYNEQFF

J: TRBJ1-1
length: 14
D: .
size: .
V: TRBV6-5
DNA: TGTGCCAGCAGTTACGGCGGGACTCACACTGAAGCTTTCTTT
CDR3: CASSYGGTHTEAFF

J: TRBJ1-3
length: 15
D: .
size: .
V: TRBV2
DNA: TGTGCCAGCACTGGGGGGGGAACTCACGGAAACACCATATATTTT
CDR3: CASTGGGTHGNTIYF

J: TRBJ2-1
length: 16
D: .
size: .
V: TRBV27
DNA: TGTGCCAGCAGTTTATCGATAAGTTTTAGCGTGAATGAGCAGTTCTTC
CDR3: CASSLSISFSVNEQFF

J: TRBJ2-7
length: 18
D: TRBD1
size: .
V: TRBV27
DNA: TGTGCCAGCAGTTTAGGACAGGGGGTAGGGGTAAGCTCCTACGAGCAGTACTTC
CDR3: CASSLGQGVGVSSYEQYF

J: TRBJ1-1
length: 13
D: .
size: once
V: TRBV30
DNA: TGTGCCTGGAGTGTACTAGTGGACACTGAAGCTTTCTTT
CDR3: CAWSVLVDTEAFF

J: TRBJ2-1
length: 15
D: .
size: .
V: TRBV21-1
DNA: TGTGCCAGCAGCAAAGATCAGCGGGAGGGGTATGAGCAGTTCTTC
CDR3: CASSKDQREGYEQFF

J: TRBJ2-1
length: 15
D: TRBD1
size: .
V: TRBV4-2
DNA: TGTGCCAGCAGCCAAGGGGACCCCAGGGGGAGTGAGCAGTTCTTC
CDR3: CASSQGDPRGSEQFF

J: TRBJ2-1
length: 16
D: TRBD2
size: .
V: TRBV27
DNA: TGTGCCAGCAGTTCTCAACTAGCGGGGAGGTTTGGGGAGCAGTTCTTC
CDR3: CASSSQLAGRFGEQFF

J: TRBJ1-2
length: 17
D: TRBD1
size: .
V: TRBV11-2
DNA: TGTGCCAGCAGCTTAGGCACACCGACAGGGGAGATCTATGGCTACACCTTC
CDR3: CASSLGTPTGEIYGYTF

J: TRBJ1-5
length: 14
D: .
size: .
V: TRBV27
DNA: TGTGCCAGCAGTTTTCAGGATAGCAATCAGCCCCAGCATTTT
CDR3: CASSFQDSNQPQHF

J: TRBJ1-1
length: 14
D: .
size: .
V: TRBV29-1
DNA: TGCAGCGTTCCCCGAGCCACAGGAGGGGGTGAAGCTTTCTTT
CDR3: CSVPRATGGGEAFF

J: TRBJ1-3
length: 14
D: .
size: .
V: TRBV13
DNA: TGTGCCAGCACTTACCGGGGCTCTGGAAACACCATATATTTT
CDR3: CASTYRGSGNTIYF

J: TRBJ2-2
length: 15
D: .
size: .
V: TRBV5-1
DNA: TGCGCCAGCAGCTTGGCATGGGGGGACACCGGGGAGCTGTTTTTT
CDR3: CASSLAWGDTGELFF